Each of the 27 T cell receptor beta chains below was sequenced from the same sample in a study of post-analysis software for immune sequencing data (dated by TCRdb to between 2015 and 2017). Here is what the overall study found, with its caveats: Significantly higher frequencies in patients than in controls were found for roughly 5 TRBV segments, including TRBV5-6, TRBV5-1 and TRBV20-1.

Their antigens remain unidentified. Library prep was done by PCR. The sequencer listed for this sample is Illumina HiSeq 2500. To reduce PCR and sequencing biases, unique molecular identifiers were incorporated into the TCR beta cDNA libraries. TCRdb passed the public sequencing reads through fastp at Q25 and MiXCR, retaining productive beta sequences. Each entry is one CDR3 protein sequence, shown with its most common DNA and genes. The sample table lists about 810,000 distinct CDR3 sequences, around 53% of them with a count of one. The ten largest clones take up approximately 4.4% of the sample. The material sequenced was blood. These receptors all come from a girl aged 10 to 17 with multiple sclerosis.

The chain recombines TRBV5-1 with TRBJ2-7, with TRBD2 as a possible D gene (6 bases). The CDR3 totals 15 residues. V was cut by 7 bases and J by 2 bases, with 19 bases left in between. Germline V gene lookup returns CDR1 SGHRS and CDR2 YFSETQ. The CDR3 is CASAFPGTGPYEQYF. The CDR3 nucleotides are TGCGCCAGCGCATTTCCCGGGACTGGTCCCTACGAGCAGTACTTC.

This rearrangement joins TRBV29-1 to TRBJ1-2; no clear D gene. The CDR3 extends over 15 amino acids. Germline V CDR1 and CDR2: SQVTM, ANQGSEA. The V gene lost 0 bases and the J gene lost 8 bases, with 19 bases spanning the gap. The CDR3 is CSVEDLQVGVVGYTF. CDR3 nucleotides: TGCAGCGTTGAAGATCTTCAGGTGGGAGTTGTCGGCTACACCTTC.

This chain connects TRBV29-1 to TRBJ2-3, with 11 bases that match TRBD2. The germline V gene has CDR1 SQVTM and CDR2 ANQGSEA. The CDR3 is 16 amino acids. V lost 7 bases to trimming and J lost 2 bases; unmatched junction nucleotides: 11. The CDR3: CSASGGFPHLTDTQYF. The DNA for the CDR3 is TGCAGCGCTAGCGGGGGGTTTCCCCACCTCACAGATACGCAGTATTTT.

V usage is TRBV4-2 and J usage is TRBJ2-1, with 8 bases identical to TRBD1. Per germline, CDR1 LGHNA and CDR2 YNFKEQ. CDR3 size: 16 residues. J gave up 1 base and V 2 bases, and 4 bases lay outside the gene matches. The CDR3 reads CASSQITGGSYNEQFF. The CDR3 nucleotides are TGTGCCAGCAGCCAAATAACAGGGGGTTCCTACAATGAGCAGTTCTTC.

The chain employs TRBV7-2 and TRBJ1-2; D gene ambiguous. From germline, CDR1 is SGHTA and CDR2 FQGNSA. The V end lost 0 bases, the J end lost 0 bases, and 5 bases lay between the germline ends. This CDR3 has 14 amino acids. The CDR3 sequence: CASSLARTNYGYTF. For the CDR3, the DNA is TGTGCCAGCAGCTTAGCGCGGACTAACTATGGCTACACCTTC. Full variable domain (remainder filled in from reference TRBV7-2 and TRBJ1-2): GAGVSQSPSNKVTEKGKDVELRCDPISGHTALYWYRQSLGQGLEFLIYFQGNSAPDKSGLPSDRFSAERTGGSVSTLTIQRTQQEDSAVYLCASSLARTNYGYTFGSGTRLTVV.

The J gene is TRBJ2-1, the V gene TRBV5-1; D perhaps matches TRBD2 (5 bases). The length of the CDR3 is 14 residues. The V and J ends lost 2 bases and 7 bases respectively, with 13 bases between them. Germline-derived CDR1 and CDR2 are SGHRS and YFSETQ. DNA of the CDR3: TGCGCCAGCAGCTTTGGACTTTCCACGAATGAGCAGTTCTTC. Residues: CASSFGLSTNEQFF.

J is TRBJ2-4 and V is TRBV5-6, with D possibly being TRBD2 (6 bases). Trimming took 0 bases from V and 7 from J, leaving 11 bases between them. Germline V CDR1 and CDR2: SGHDT, YYEEEE. This CDR3 is built from 14 residues. The CDR3 DNA follows: TGTGCCAGCAGCTTGGAACTAGCACGGAACATTCAGTACTTC. Translating gives CASSLELARNIQYF. The variable domain in full, completed from reference TRBV5-6 and TRBJ2-4, reads DAGVTQSPTHLIKTRGQQVTLRCSPKSGHDTVSWYQQALGQGPQFIFQYYEEEERQRGNFPDRFSGHQFPNYSSELNVNALLLGDSALYLCASSLELARNIQYFGAGTRLSVL.

DNA for the CDR3: TGTGCCAGCAGTCTCTCAGGGACTGGTGCAGAAGCTTTCTTT. It yields the protein CASSLSGTGAEAFF. This sequence joins TRBV12-3 or TRBV12-4 and TRBJ1-1, with TRBD1 as a possible D gene (5 bases). The CDR3 has 14 amino acids. The germline V and J ends were trimmed by 5 bases and 8 bases, with 18 bases remaining between them.

The V call is TRBV20-1, the J call TRBJ2-1; TRBD2 aligns across 8 bases. The V and J ends lost 3 bases and 10 bases, in that order; junction bases with no gene match: 17. The CDR3 contains 16 residues. The germline CDR1 and CDR2 sequences are DFQATT and SNEGSKA (reference sequence). The CDR3 region is CSARGPGLVIIGEQFF. The CDR3 nucleotides read TGCAGTGCTAGGGGGCCGGGACTAGTCATAATCGGCGAGCAGTTCTTC.

V usage is TRBV24-1 and J usage is TRBJ2-1, with 9 bases matching TRBD2. The J segment lost 7 bases and the V segment lost 3 bases, leaving 6 bases of the junction unmatched. This CDR3 is built from 15 residues. Germline V gene data show CDR1 as KGHDR and CDR2 as SFDVKD. This CDR3 reads CATSDSGRPGNEQFF. CDR3 sequence (DNA): TGTGCCACCAGTGATAGCGGGAGGCCAGGGAATGAGCAGTTCTTC.

The chain carries TRBV29-1 and TRBJ2-5; TRBD1 or TRBD2 may be the D gene (6 bases each). The ends were cut back, 4 bases at V and 2 bases at J, with 17 bases in the middle. Per germline, CDR1 SQVTM and CDR2 ANQGSEA. The CDR3 contains 15 residues. CDR3 DNA sequence: TGCAGCGTTGCGGGGGCCACCCTCCAGCAAGAGACCCAGTACTTC. Its protein is CSVAGATLQQETQYF. Together with reference TRBV29-1 and TRBJ2-5, the CDR3 gives the full variable domain: SAVISQKPSRDICQRGTSLTIQCQVDSQVTMMFWYRQQPGQSLTLIATANQGSEATYESGFVIDKFPISRPNLTFSTLTVSNMSPEDSSIYLCSVAGATLQQETQYFGPGTRLLVL.

This chain connects TRBV3-1 to TRBJ2-1; 7 bases map to TRBD2. Germline V gene lookup returns CDR1 LGHDT and CDR2 YNNKEL (reference sequence). Germline trimming cut 5 bases from V and 10 bases from J; bases unmatched to any gene: 5. This CDR3 has 12 residues. The DNA of the CDR3 is TGTGCCAGCAGCACCCGGGACTACGAGCAGTTCTTC. It encodes CASSTRDYEQFF.

The chain has TRBV7-3 and TRBJ1-1; 10 bases fit TRBD1. The CDR3 runs 15 residues. Per the germline V gene, CDR1 is SGHTA and CDR2 is FQGTGA. Losses at the gene ends were 5 bases for V and 5 bases for J; bases not matched to a gene: 8. CDR3 DNA: TGTGCCAGCAGCGTATCTGACAGGGGGCGAACTGAAGCTTTCTTT. Translated, it gives CASSVSDRGRTEAFF.

V is TRBV5-1 and J is TRBJ2-1; 14 nucleotides match TRBD2. The CDR3 has 18 amino acids. V dropped 4 bases and J dropped 2; count of bases not matched to a gene: 8. Germline V gives CDR1 SGHRS, CDR2 YFSETQ. CDR3 region: CASSPGTSGRSTYNEQFF. For the CDR3, the DNA is TGCGCCAGCAGCCCAGGGACTAGCGGGAGATCAACCTACAATGAGCAGTTCTTC.

A word on this clonotype: At one end, the junction sequence differs from germline, possibly due to a read error. The chain couples TRBV29-1 to TRBJ2-1; TRBD1 aligns across 7 bases. Germline V CDR1 and CDR2: SQVTM, ANQGSEA. The CDR3 runs to 14 residues. CDR3 in amino acids: CSATGQTNYNKQFF. The CDR3 coding sequence is TGCAGCGCCACGGGACAGACCAACTACAATAAGCAGTTCTTC.

The genes are TRBV29-1 and TRBJ2-7, with 8 nucleotides matching TRBD1. From germline, CDR1 is SQVTM and CDR2 ANQGSEA. The CDR3 is made up of 11 amino acids. Germline trimming cut 6 bases from V and 6 bases from J; bases unmatched to any gene: 4. The CDR3 reads CSVGQGPEQYF. The CDR3 DNA reads as TGCAGCGTCGGACAGGGTCCCGAGCAGTACTTC.

This clonotype was observed a handful of times. V is TRBV20-1 and J is TRBJ2-1; possibly TRBD1 or TRBD2 for D (6 bases each). From germline, CDR1 is DFQATT and CDR2 SNEGSKA (reference sequence). This CDR3 contains 14 residues. CDR3 in DNA: TGCAGAGCCTTTCGGGGTGGGGGGCACAATGAGCAGTTCTTC. Protein sequence: CRAFRGGGHNEQFF.

The V and J genes are TRBV10-3 and TRBJ2-4; D unclear. The V gene lost 9 bases and the J gene lost 15 bases, with 12 bases spanning the gap. CDR1 and CDR2 (germline): ENHRY, SYGVKD. CDR3 length: 9 amino acids. The DNA for the CDR3 is TGTGCCATACCGACTGGCCGGTACTTC. Residues: CAIPTGRYF.

The chain couples TRBV5-1 to TRBJ2-7; D is unresolved. V was shortened by 0 bases and J by 5 bases, with 9 bases between the two germline ends. CDR1 and CDR2 from the germline V gene are SGHRS and YFSETQ. CDR3 size: 13 residues. Here the CDR3 DNA reads TGCGCCAGCAGCTTGGACGCCCAGGACGAGCAGTACTTC. This translates into CASSLDAQDEQYF.

The genes are TRBV28 and TRBJ1-6; 7 bases line up with TRBD1. Looked up from germline, CDR1 is MDHEN and CDR2 is SYDVKM. The CDR3 runs 16 residues. The J segment lost 3 bases and the V segment lost 2 bases, leaving 4 bases of the junction unmatched. The CDR3 DNA sequence: TGTGCCAGCAGTTTAGAGGGGGCAAACTATAATTCACCCCTCCACTTT. It codes for CASSLEGANYNSPLHF.

This clonotype appeared a few times. The V call is TRBV6-5, the J call TRBJ2-1; 10 bases agree with TRBD2. V dropped 2 bases and J dropped 3; count of bases not matched to a gene: 7. The CDR3 runs 17 residues. Germline V gene lookup returns CDR1 MNHEY and CDR2 SVGAGI. For the CDR3, the DNA is TGTGCCAGCAGTTACGAGCCCGGACTAGCGGACTACAATGAGCAGTTCTTC. It specifies CASSYEPGLADYNEQFF.

This sequence joins TRBV5-1 and TRBJ1-6; no clear D. This CDR3 contains 16 residues. V lost 1 base and J 4 bases, leaving 12 bases between the germline ends. Germline loops: CDR1 SGHRS, CDR2 YFSETQ. The CDR3 DNA sequence: TGCGCCAGCAGCTTGTCCGGGGTGGGGTATAATTCACCCCTCCACTTT. It specifies CASSLSGVGYNSPLHF.

A remark on this clonotype: Mismatch with germline at one junction end may stem from a read error. CDR3 sequence (DNA): TGCAGTGCTAGTCCGCCAACTAATGAAAAACTGGTTTTT. It encodes CSASPPTNEKLVF. The chain joins TRBV20-1 to TRBJ1-4; no clear D. Germline CDR1 and CDR2: DFQATT and SNEGSKA (reference sequence). The CDR3 covers 13 residues.

CDR3 in amino acids: CSALLQRDWTYYEQYF. CDR3 DNA: TGCAGTGCCCTACTGCAGCGGGATTGGACCTATTACGAGCAGTACTTC. V usage is TRBV20-1 and J usage is TRBJ2-7; 7 positions agree with TRBD2. The length of the CDR3 is 16 residues. CDR1 is DFQATT, CDR2 SNEGSKA, per germline (reference sequence). V shed 6 bases and J 4 bases; nucleotides not matched to a gene: 18.

V is TRBV7-6 and J is TRBJ2-5; the match to TRBD2 covers 13 bases. The end of the DNA fits TRBJ2-7 better, so the J call may be wrong. The CDR3 covers 18 residues. Germline values: CDR1 SGHVS, CDR2 FNYEAQ. The chain's CDR3 is CASSSRLAGGGWTYEQYF. For the CDR3, the DNA is TGTGCCAGCAGCTCTCGACTAGCGGGGGGAGGTTGGACCTACGAGCAGTACTTC.

The V call is TRBV4-1, the J call TRBJ2-1; 13 nucleotides agree with TRBD2. The V and J ends lost 0 bases and 9 bases, in that order; junction bases with no gene match: 8. This CDR3 contains 17 residues. Per the germline V gene, CDR1 is MGHRA and CDR2 is YSYEKL. CDR3 region: CASSQDGLAGDHTEQFF. The DNA of the CDR3 is TGCGCCAGCAGCCAAGATGGACTAGCGGGAGATCATACTGAGCAGTTCTTC.

The chain joins TRBV6-4 to TRBJ2-1; the D gene is possibly TRBD2 (6 bases). This CDR3 contains 14 residues. CDR1 is MRHNA and CDR2 is SNTAGT in the germline V gene. Trimming removed 2 bases from V and 3 bases from J, with 8 bases in between. CDR3 in DNA: TGTGCCAGCAGTGACCCGGGACTCTACAATGAGCAGTTCTTC. Translated: CASSDPGLYNEQFF.